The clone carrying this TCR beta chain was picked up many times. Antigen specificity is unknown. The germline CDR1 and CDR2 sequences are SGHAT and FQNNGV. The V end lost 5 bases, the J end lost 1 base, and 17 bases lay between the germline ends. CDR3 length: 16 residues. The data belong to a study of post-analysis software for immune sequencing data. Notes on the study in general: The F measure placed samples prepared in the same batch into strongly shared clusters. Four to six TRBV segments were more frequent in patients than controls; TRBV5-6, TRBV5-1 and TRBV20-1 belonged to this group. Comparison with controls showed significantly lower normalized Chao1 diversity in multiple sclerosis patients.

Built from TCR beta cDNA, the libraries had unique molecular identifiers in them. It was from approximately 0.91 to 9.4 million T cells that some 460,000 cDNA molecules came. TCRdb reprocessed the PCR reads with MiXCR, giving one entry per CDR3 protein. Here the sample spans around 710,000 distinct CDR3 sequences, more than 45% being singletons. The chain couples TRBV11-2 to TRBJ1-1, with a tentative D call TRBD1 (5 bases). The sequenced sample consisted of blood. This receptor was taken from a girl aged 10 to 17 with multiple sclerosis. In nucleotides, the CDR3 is TGTGCCAGCAGCCCCCTTTCCACGAGGGGGAACACTGAAGCTTTCTTT. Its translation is CASSPLSTRGNTEAFF.